Each of the 6 T cell receptor beta chains below was sequenced from the same sample in a study of blood T cell repertoires in COVID-19. Assay: immunoSEQ multiplex PCR; the TCRdb copy retains only in-frame clones and omits some. This table holds around 120,000 clones, over 75% found once. The sequencing sample was made of peripheral blood. The receptor source for this set is an elderly man with acute or convalescent COVID-19.

The rearrangement joins TRBV5-1 to TRBJ2-1, with TRBD2 identical over 7 bases. The CDR3 length is 15 residues. V gave up 0 bases and J gave up 5 bases; unmatched junction bases: 5. Germline assignment: CDR1 SGHRS and CDR2 YFSETQ. CDR3: CASSLVLANDNEQFF. Written as DNA, the CDR3 is TGCGCCAGCAGCTTGGTACTAGCGAACGACAATGAGCAGTTCTTC.

The V call is TRBV19, the J call TRBJ2-2; 11 bases map to TRBD2. Germline values: CDR1 LNHDA, CDR2 SQIVND (reference sequence). V lost 2 bases, J lost 2 bases, and 19 bases stayed unmatched. The CDR3 extends over 22 amino acids. The CDR3 region is CASSIWGLGIVSGRVNTGELFF. CDR3 sequence (DNA): TGTGCCAGTAGTATATGGGGGCTTGGGATTGTTAGCGGGAGGGTCAACACCGGGGAGCTGTTTTTT.

The chain has TRBV10-1 and TRBJ2-7; 8 bases are shared with TRBD1. Unmatched junction bases numbered 4, after V lost 6 bases and J lost 0 bases. Germline CDR1 reads WNHNN; CDR2 reads SYGVQD (reference sequence). This CDR3 comprises 14 residues. CDR3 DNA: TGCGCCAGCAGCGGACAGGGAAACTCCTACGAGCAGTACTTC. Amino acid sequence: CASSGQGNSYEQYF.

This clone has only one observation. The rearrangement links TRBV24-1 to TRBJ2-2; D remains unclear. The CDR3 runs 12 residues. The V gene's germline CDR1 is KGHDR and CDR2 SFDVKD. The V end was cut by 8 bases, the J end by 1 base, with 4 bases between. The CDR3 sequence: CATTGNTGELFF. CDR3 DNA sequence: TGTGCCACCACGGGGAACACCGGGGAGCTGTTTTTT.

This rearrangement joins TRBV19 to TRBJ2-3, with 7 bases identical to TRBD1. The CDR3 has 16 residues. V lost 5 bases and J lost 5; bases outside the gene matches: 13. Germline V CDR1 and CDR2: LNHDA, SQIVND (reference sequence). The CDR3 sequence: CASSPRPTGAIDTQYF. CDR3 nucleotides: TGTGCCAGTAGTCCTCGACCAACAGGGGCGATAGATACGCAGTATTTT.

The chain links TRBV19 to TRBJ2-3, with D possibly being TRBD1 (6 bases). Germline lookup yields CDR1 LNHDA and CDR2 SQIVND (reference sequence). The CDR3 has 13 amino acids. Trimming cost V 3 bases and J 10 bases, with 14 bases left between them. In DNA form, the CDR3 reads TGTGCCAGTAGTATGACAGGCTCGGCGGCGCAGTATTTT. Amino acid sequence: CASSMTGSAAQYF.